These T cell receptor beta chains were read from a single sample in a study of blood T cells in healthy people across ages. One entry per CDR3 protein results from TCRdb running MiXCR on the 5' RACE reads. The sample lists about 640,000 distinct CDR3 sequences, roughly 50% seen once, with around 37% in the top ten. The sequenced sample was blood. The receptors were gathered from a man between 60 and 70 years old in good health. Both conserved end residues are part of each CDR3. D genes are given only for firm matches. Clone size is shown for a subset of rows, as once, few, many or a class of expanded clone.

CDR3nt,CDR3aa,d_gene,j_gene,v_gene,abundance
TGTGCCAGCAGCCAAGAGGACAGGTCCTACAATGAGCAGTTCTTC,CASSQEDRSYNEQFF,TRBD1,TRBJ2-1,TRBV3-1,NA
TGTGCCAGCAGCTCCAGCGGGGGGACCGGGTTCTTC,CASSSSGGTGFF,TRBD2,TRBJ2-1,TRBV14,once
TGCAGTGCTAGACGGGGGAGGGATCAGCCCCAGCATTTT,CSARRGRDQPQHF,NA,TRBJ1-5,TRBV20-1,once
TGTGCCAGCAGAAAACCCTCTGGCGCAGATACGCAGTATTTT,CASRKPSGADTQYF,NA,TRBJ2-3,TRBV28,NA
TGTGCCAGCAGTGAACTCCGGGGCAGTTCCATTCAGTACTTC,CASSELRGSSIQYF,NA,TRBJ2-4,TRBV6-1,NA
TGTGCCAGCAGTCCGCGGACAGGATCCTCCTACGAGCAGTACTTC,CASSPRTGSSYEQYF,TRBD1,TRBJ2-7,TRBV6-2/TRBV6-3,NA
TGTGCCAGCAGCTCTACACTACAGGGGGACTATGGCTACACCTTC,CASSSTLQGDYGYTF,TRBD1,TRBJ1-2,TRBV5-4,few
TGTGCCAGCAGCTTACTGGGGAGCTCCTACGAGCAGTACTTC,CASSLLGSSYEQYF,NA,TRBJ2-7,TRBV7-9,few
TGTGCCACCATGGACAGGGTCGACACGCAGTATTTT,CATMDRVDTQYF,TRBD1,TRBJ2-3,TRBV24-1,NA
TGCAGCGTTGAAACCGGGACCGGGGAGCTGTTTTTT,CSVETGTGELFF,NA,TRBJ2-2,TRBV29-1,NA
TGTGCCATCAGTGAGTCGGCGGGGGGGGTCCAAGAGACCCAGTACTTC,CAISESAGGVQETQYF,TRBD2,TRBJ2-5,TRBV10-3,NA
TGTGCCAGCAGCCAAGGATCGGCCCCCTACAATGAGCAGTTCTTC,CASSQGSAPYNEQFF,NA,TRBJ2-1,TRBV3-1,NA
TGCAGCGCCGGGCAGCTGAACACTGAAGCTTTCTTT,CSAGQLNTEAFF,NA,TRBJ1-1,TRBV29-1,NA
TGCAGCGTTGACCTGACAGGGTCCGCTTACAATGAGCAGTTCTTC,CSVDLTGSAYNEQFF,TRBD1,TRBJ2-1,TRBV29-1,few
TGCGCCAGCAGCGAGGACAGAGCGCAGTATTTT,CASSEDRAQYF,NA,TRBJ2-3,TRBV5-1,NA
TGCGCCAGCAGCCAAGATGGGGAGGGGCGCTACGAGCAGTACTTC,CASSQDGEGRYEQYF,TRBD2,TRBJ2-7,TRBV4-1,NA
TGCAGTGCTAGAGTTGCGGGGAAGCGAAATGAGCAGTTCTTC,CSARVAGKRNEQFF,NA,TRBJ2-1,TRBV20-1,NA
TGTGCCAGCAGTGACGAGGCAGGGGTATTGGCTGGGGCCAACGTCCGGACTTTC,CASSDEAGVLAGANVRTF,NA,TRBJ2-6,TRBV6-1,NA
TGTGCCAGCAGTGAAGACAGGGTGAATTCACCCCTCCACTTT,CASSEDRVNSPLHF,NA,TRBJ1-6,TRBV2,NA
TGTGCCCCTAGGGAGGACAGGGGCGAGCAGTACTTC,CAPREDRGEQYF,TRBD1,TRBJ2-7,TRBV24-1,NA
TGCAGTGCTATCGGGACAGGGTGGGCTAATTCACCCCTCCACTTT,CSAIGTGWANSPLHF,TRBD1,TRBJ1-6,TRBV20-1,few
TGTGCCAGCAGTCCCAGGGGCCGGGGGGGCGCGGCAGATACGCAGTATTTT,CASSPRGRGGAADTQYF,TRBD2,TRBJ2-3,TRBV12-3/TRBV12-4,many
TGTGCCAGCAGCGTAGCTCTAGAGCAGACCCAGTACTTC,CASSVALEQTQYF,NA,TRBJ2-5,TRBV7-6,many
TGTGCCAGCACCCGCACGGGACCTCCCTACAATGAGCAGTTCTTC,CASTRTGPPYNEQFF,NA,TRBJ2-1,TRBV27,NA
TGTGCCAGCAGCTTTGATAGGAGCTCCTACAATGAGCAGTTCTTC,CASSFDRSSYNEQFF,NA,TRBJ2-1,TRBV7-7,NA
TGTGCCAGCAGCCAAGATCGGGTAAAGAGCAATGAGCAGTTCTTC,CASSQDRVKSNEQFF,NA,TRBJ2-1,TRBV3-1,NA